Below are 5 T cell receptor beta chains sequenced from a single sample in a study of T cell responses to AZD1222 COVID-19 vaccine. TCRdb keeps only in-frame clones here, not all; method: immunoSEQ multiplex PCR. The sample comprises 120,000 to 150,000 clones, approximately 90% of which are singletons, and around 2.8% rests with the top ten. The sample here was peripheral blood, taken on day 0 of MenACWY control vaccination. The receptor source for this set is an adult in good health.

V gene TRBV24-1 combines with J gene TRBJ2-1, with D maybe TRBD1 (6 bases). V lost 2 bases, J lost 3 bases, and 10 bases lay in between. This CDR3 spans 15 amino acids. The V gene's germline CDR1 is KGHDR and CDR2 SFDVKD. The CDR3 bases are TGTGCCACCAGTGATTCCCGACAGGTCTACAATGAGCAGTTCTTC. Its translation: CATSDSRQVYNEQFF.

The rearrangement joins TRBV10-2 to TRBJ1-6; possible D gene TRBD1, 6 bases. From germline, CDR1 is WSHSY and CDR2 SAAADI. The CDR3 loop spans 11 amino acids. Trimming removed 8 bases at V and 11 bases at J, with 10 bases between. CDR3 DNA sequence: TGCGCCAGCGCACAGGGACCACCCCTCCACTTT. Protein: CASAQGPPLHF.

The chain recombines TRBV30 with TRBJ2-2, with D tentatively TRBD1 (5 bases). Germline V lookup: CDR1 GTSNPN, CDR2 SVGIG (reference sequence). The CDR3 runs 14 residues. V shed 0 bases and J shed 0 bases, with 5 bases lying between them. The CDR3, as DNA: TGTGCCTGGAGTGTACAGGCGAACACCGGGGAGCTGTTTTTT. This codes for CAWSVQANTGELFF.

This clone is labeled medium-sized (0.01 to 0.1%). The chain combines TRBV30 with TRBJ1-1; D may be TRBD1 (6 bases). CDR1 and CDR2 from the germline V gene are GTSNPN and SVGIG (reference sequence). This CDR3 is built from 16 residues. The V gene lost 1 base and the J gene lost 0 bases, with 15 bases spanning the gap. CDR3 in amino acids: CAWSAPGHDMNTEAFF. The CDR3, as DNA: TGTGCCTGGAGTGCACCGGGACACGATATGAACACTGAAGCTTTCTTT.

In DNA, the CDR3 is TGTGCCAGCCAAGCCAGGGATAACACTGAAGCTTTCTTT. Its translation: CASQARDNTEAFF. The gene calls are TRBV27 and TRBJ1-1; weak D call: TRBD1 (5 bases). Per the germline V gene, CDR1 is MNHEY and CDR2 is SMNVEV (reference sequence). This CDR3 has 13 amino acids. V was cut by 8 bases and J by 2 bases, with 12 bases left in between.